This TCR beta chain derives from a study of immune cell composition in non-small cell lung cancer. Sequenced by immunoSEQ multiplex PCR; TCRdb stores in-frame clones only, minus some. The sample holds more than 3,000 clones, roughly two thirds seen once. Broader study findings: Clones >0.5% enriched in tumour were rarer in adenocarcinoma (roughly 35%) than squamous (roughly 75%). Tumour TCR-beta clonality was not significantly tied to smoking pack-years.

Points on this clone: Its antigen remains unidentified.

Germline V gene data show CDR1 as SGHNT and CDR2 as YENEEA. J lost 6 bases, V lost 4 bases, and 12 bases had no gene match. This CDR3 has 16 amino acids. Normal lung was taken at the farthest possible site, at least 3 cm from tumour. Genomic DNA came from frozen unsorted single-cell suspensions. This TCR derives from a human donor with non-small cell lung cancer. Sequenced: non-adjacent lung tissue. This chain joins TRBV11-3 and TRBJ2-7; TRBD1 matches 10 bases. CDR3 protein: CASSSPDRGLFSEQYF. Here the CDR3 DNA reads TGTGCCAGCAGCTCACCCGACAGGGGGCTATTTTCCGAGCAGTACTTC. Drawing the rest from reference TRBV11-3 and TRBJ2-7, the complete variable domain is EAGVVQSPRYKIIEKKQPVAFWCNPISGHNTLYWYLQNLGQGPELLIRYENEEAVDDSQLPKDRFSAERLKGVDSTLKIQPAELGDSAVYLCASSSPDRGLFSEQYFGPGTRLTVT.